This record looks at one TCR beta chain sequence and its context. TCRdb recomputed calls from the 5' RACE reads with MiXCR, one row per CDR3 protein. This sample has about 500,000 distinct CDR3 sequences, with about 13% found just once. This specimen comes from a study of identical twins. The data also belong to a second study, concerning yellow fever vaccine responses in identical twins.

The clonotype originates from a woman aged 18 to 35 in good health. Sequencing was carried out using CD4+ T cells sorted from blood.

This CDR3 is CASSLSTSGGAETQYF. CDR3 DNA sequence: TGTGCCAGCAGCTTATCGACTAGCGGGGGGGCTGAGACCCAGTACTTC. V and J are TRBV7-2 and TRBJ2-5, with 14 bases aligning to TRBD2. V was clipped by 2 bases and J by 5 bases; unmatched bases: 4. CDR1 and CDR2 (germline): SGHTA, FQGNSA. The CDR3 is 16 amino acids.